This T cell receptor (beta chain) originates from a study of T cells in tuberculosis. On the study more broadly: Sequenced TCRs come from CD1B-GMM tetramer-binding T cells. In South Africa, adults with active tuberculosis were compared with IGRA-negative and latently infected IGRA-positive adolescents.

In germline, CDR1 is LGHNA, CDR2 YNFKEQ. V was shortened by 0 bases and J by 10 bases, with 16 bases between the two germline ends. CDR3 size: 15 residues. Study results and limitations: GMM-specific TCRs were nearer to active tuberculosis alpha repertoires, suggesting expansion.

This clone turned up a few times. Antigen: not known. Profiling relied on immunoSEQ multiplex PCR, and the TCRdb table lists in-frame clones only, not all of them. This table has roughly 32,000 clones, over 95% appearing once. Source material: PBMCs. The chain is built from TRBV4-2 and TRBJ2-1; no firm D call. The receptor was isolated from a donor aged 10 to 29 with latent tuberculosis or without tuberculosis infection. The CDR3 spells CASSQEPSSPREQFF. The CDR3 bases are TGTGCCAGCAGCCAAGAGCCAAGCTCCCCCAGGGAGCAGTTCTTC.